These T cell receptor beta chains were read from a single sample in a study of shared clonotypes between healthy human individuals. TCRdb keeps only in-frame clones here, not all; method: immunoSEQ multiplex PCR. The sample yields roughly 1.5 million clones, 95% to 99% seen once. Sequencing used naive CD4+ T cells sorted from blood. The source is a man under 40 in good health. Each CDR3 is given with its conserved first and last residue. Fields, in order: V gene, clone size, J gene, D gene, CDR3 protein, CDR3 DNA. The D gene is left open where the match is weak. Only part of the rows carry a size: once, few, many, or a class if the clone is expanded.

>TRBV7-9|-|TRBJ1-5|-
CASSPPGTALPQHF
TGTGCCAGCAGCCCACCGGGGACGGCCCTGCCCCAGCATTTT
>TRBV14|-|TRBJ1-5|-
CASSRPPGLYSQSNQPQHF
TGTGCCAGCAGCCGCCCCCCGGGCCTCTACAGCCAAAGCAATCAGCCCCAGCATTTT
>TRBV27|-|TRBJ2-5|TRBD1
CASSLSGTGEPKETQYF
TGTGCCAGCAGTTTATCCGGGACAGGGGAACCCAAAGAGACCCAGTACTTC
>TRBV18|-|TRBJ2-5|TRBD2
CASSPINAGGRETQYF
TGTGCCAGCTCACCAATTAACGCGGGAGGGAGAGAGACCCAGTACTTC
>TRBV18|-|TRBJ2-2|TRBD1
CASSLTSGTGPTGELFF
TGTGCCAGTTCACTTACTTCCGGGACAGGGCCCACCGGGGAGCTGTTTTTT
>TRBV1|-|TRBJ1-2|-
CTSSRQGKNYGYTF
TGCACCAGCAGCCGACAGGGGAAGAACTATGGCTACACCTTC
>TRBV7-9|-|TRBJ1-2|-
CASSSSTGDRNGYTF
TGTGCCAGCAGCTCTTCGACAGGAGACCGCAATGGCTACACCTTC
>TRBV9|-|TRBJ2-3|-
CASSPEGVKADTQYF
TGTGCCAGCAGCCCGGAGGGGGTCAAGGCAGATACGCAGTATTTT
>TRBV12-5|-|TRBJ1-2|-
CASGFYGYTF
TGTGCTAGTGGTTTCTATGGCTACACCTTC
>TRBV27|-|TRBJ2-7|TRBD1
CASATGTGPYEQYF
TGTGCCAGCGCAACCGGGACAGGCCCCTACGAGCAGTACTTC
>TRBV5-1|once|TRBJ2-3|-
CASSLGERISTDTQYF
TGCGCCAGCAGCTTGGGGGAGCGGATAAGCACAGATACGCAGTATTTT
>TRBV18|-|TRBJ2-7|-
CASSPGQGRKYF
TGTGCCAGCTCACCGGGGCAAGGGAGGAAGTACTTC
>TRBV6-5|-|TRBJ2-2|-
CASSRGTNTGELFF
TGTGCCAGCAGCCGGGGGACGAACACCGGGGAGCTGTTTTTT
>TRBV18|-|TRBJ2-7|-
CASSPPGREQYF
TGTGCCAGCTCACCCCCTGGCCGGGAGCAGTACTTC
>TRBV28|-|TRBJ2-3|TRBD1
CASRLGQGWTDTQYF
TGTGCCAGCAGACTAGGACAGGGGTGGACAGATACGCAGTATTTT
>TRBV15|-|TRBJ1-2|TRBD1
CATSRVHGTGNYGYTF
TGTGCCACCAGCAGAGTTCATGGGACAGGAAACTATGGCTACACCTTC
>TRBV5-4|-|TRBJ2-2|-
CASSLPGAGELFF
TGTGCCAGCAGCTTGCCAGGGGCCGGGGAGCTGTTTTTT
>TRBV11-2|once|TRBJ2-7|-
CASSLAGVIWEQYF
TGTGCCAGCAGCTTAGCGGGGGTAATCTGGGAGCAGTACTTC
>TRBV30|-|TRBJ2-1|-
CAWSLGGRYNEQFF
TGTGCCTGGAGTCTCGGGGGAAGGTACAATGAGCAGTTCTTC
>TRBV7-2|once|TRBJ2-1|TRBD2
CASSFSGRGQFF
TGTGCCAGCAGCTTTAGCGGGAGGGGGCAGTTCTTC
>TRBV18|-|TRBJ2-3|TRBD2
CASSPAGLAGFSDTQYF
TGTGCCAGCTCACCGGCGGGGCTAGCGGGATTTTCAGATACGCAGTATTTT
>TRBV5-5|-|TRBJ1-5|-
CASSLLGDAVPQHF
TGTGCCAGCAGCTTGTTAGGGGACGCCGTCCCCCAGCATTTT
>TRBV6-5|-|TRBJ2-7|TRBD1
CASSLGQGRNEQYF
TGTGCCAGCAGTTTGGGACAGGGGAGGAACGAGCAGTACTTC
>TRBV5-4|-|TRBJ2-1|TRBD1
CASSSGQGPSYNEQFF
TGTGCCAGCAGCTCAGGACAGGGTCCATCCTACAATGAGCAGTTCTTC
>TRBV19|-|TRBJ2-2|-
CASSIGQVEPNTGELFF
TGTGCCAGTAGTATAGGGCAGGTGGAACCGAACACCGGGGAGCTGTTTTTT
>TRBV18|-|TRBJ2-7|-
CASSPRRSEQYF
TGTGCCAGCTCACCCCGACGATCCGAGCAGTACTTC